This is a list of T cell receptor beta chains from one sample in a study of blood T cell repertoires in COVID-19. Only in-frame clones appear in the TCRdb table, and some are missing; sequencing was by immunoSEQ multiplex PCR. Of around 500,000 clones listed, approximately 90% are singletons. Source material: PBMCs or T cells enriched from blood (not recorded which). The origin of the receptors is a woman between 35 and 50 years old who had recovered from COVID-19. Both conserved end residues are part of each CDR3. A D gene is named only where the DNA matches it firmly. Not all rows give a size; the values are once, few, many and, for expanded clones, a class.

TGCGCCAGCAGCCCGGGACTAGCGGTCTCTGGGGCCAACGTCCTGACTTTC	CASSPGLAVSGANVLTF	.	TRBD2	TRBV4-3	TRBJ2-6
TGTGCCAGCACTCCGGGAAACACCATATATTTT	CASTPGNTIYF	.	.	TRBV2	TRBJ1-3
TGCGCCAGCAGCCACCGTATCTTTGGTAGGAGTACTAATGAAAAACTGTTTTTT	CASSHRIFGRSTNEKLFF	.	.	TRBV4-1	TRBJ1-4
TGCGCCAGCAGCTTACAGGGGCCTAAAAACACTGAAGCTTTCTTT	CASSLQGPKNTEAFF	.	TRBD1	TRBV5-1	TRBJ1-1
TGCAGCGCCGGGACAGGGGGATCTGGAAACACCATATATTTT	CSAGTGGSGNTIYF	few	TRBD1	TRBV29-1	TRBJ1-3
TGTGCCAGCAGCCAAGTTCTCCGGGAAGGAAACACCATATATTTT	CASSQVLREGNTIYF	.	.	TRBV3-1/TRBV3-2	TRBJ1-3
TGTGCCAGCAGTTTAGATTCCGGGAACAAAAACATTCAGTACTTC	CASSLDSGNKNIQYF	.	.	TRBV27	TRBJ2-4
TGTGCCAGCGGGACAGCGAGGGGCACTGAAGCTTTCTTT	CASGTARGTEAFF	.	TRBD1	TRBV7-2	TRBJ1-1
TGTGCCAGTCACAGGGATAGCAATCAGCCCCAGCATTTT	CASHRDSNQPQHF	.	.	TRBV2	TRBJ1-5
TGTGCCAGCAGCCAAGTAATGTTAGCGGGAGCGGTGGATGAGCAGTTCTTC	CASSQVMLAGAVDEQFF	.	TRBD2	TRBV4-2	TRBJ2-1
TGTGCCAGCAGCTTGGCCACAGGGGAAAGGGAAGCTTTCTTT	CASSLATGEREAFF	.	TRBD1	TRBV5-4	TRBJ1-1
TGTGCCAGCAGTGTACAGGGCCCCAACACTGAAGCTTTCTTT	CASSVQGPNTEAFF	.	.	TRBV27	TRBJ1-1
TGCGCCAGCAGCCGAGACCCGACAGGGAACACTGAAGCTTTCTTT	CASSRDPTGNTEAFF	once	.	TRBV5-1	TRBJ1-1
TGTGCCAGCAGCTCCCGGGACAGGGGGCTAGGGGAGACCCAGTACTTC	CASSSRDRGLGETQYF	.	TRBD1	TRBV5-4	TRBJ2-5
TGTGCCAGCAGTTTACTCCGGGACAATGAGCAGTTCTTC	CASSLLRDNEQFF	.	.	TRBV12-3/TRBV12-4	TRBJ2-1
TGTGCCAGTAGTATGGGGTCCAGGGAGAACACTGAAGCTTTCTTT	CASSMGSRENTEAFF	.	.	TRBV19	TRBJ1-1
TGTGCCAGCAGCCACGCCGGGACAGGGGGGGAAGCTTTCTTT	CASSHAGTGGEAFF	.	TRBD1	TRBV7-2	TRBJ1-1
TGTGCCAGCAGCTTAGAAGGGGAAGACACCGGGGAGCTGTTTTTT	CASSLEGEDTGELFF	.	.	TRBV11-2	TRBJ2-2
TGCGCCAGCAGCCCCAGCGGGGGACACACAGATACGCAGTATTTT	CASSPSGGHTDTQYF	.	TRBD2	TRBV4-3	TRBJ2-3
TGTGCCAGCAGCTCCAGGGTCTCGAACACTGAAGCTTTCTTT	CASSSRVSNTEAFF	.	.	TRBV7-9	TRBJ1-1
TGTGCCAGCAGCGGGCACGGGACTTTCGATACGCAGTATTTT	CASSGHGTFDTQYF	.	.	TRBV9	TRBJ2-3
TGTGCCACTGCTAGGGGGAGGGTTTGGAATGAGCAGTTCTTC	CATARGRVWNEQFF	.	.	TRBV19	TRBJ2-1
TGTGCCAGCAGCTTAGTTGGAGCCCACGAGCAGTACTTC	CASSLVGAHEQYF	.	.	TRBV7-9	TRBJ2-7
TGTGCCAGCAGCCCGGGACTAGCGACGAACACCGGGGAGCTGTTTTTT	CASSPGLATNTGELFF	.	TRBD2	TRBV7-2	TRBJ2-2
TGTGCCAGCTCACCACCGACCCTTACGACAGGGGAGAGGCCCAGCACAGATACGCAGTATTTT	CASSPPTLTTGERPSTDTQYF	.	TRBD1	TRBV18	TRBJ2-3
TGTGCCAGCAGCCGCCGGGACAGTAGCAATCAGCCCCAGCATTTT	CASSRRDSSNQPQHF	once	TRBD1	TRBV6-2/TRBV6-3	TRBJ1-5
TGTGCCATCAGCCCCTCGGGGGGCCCGAACACTGAAGCTTTCTTT	CAISPSGGPNTEAFF	.	.	TRBV10-3	TRBJ1-1
TGTGCCAGCAGCTTAGGGCTAGCGGGAGGAATTACAGATACGCAGTATTTT	CASSLGLAGGITDTQYF	.	TRBD2	TRBV11-2	TRBJ2-3
TGCAGCGTTGGACACCCCAGCTCTGGAAACACCATATATTTT	CSVGHPSSGNTIYF	.	.	TRBV29-1	TRBJ1-3
TGTGCCACCAGTGACCTGGACTCTACCTCCTACAATGAGCAGTTCTTC	CATSDLDSTSYNEQFF	.	.	TRBV24-1	TRBJ2-1
TGTGCCAGTAGTTCGAGGACACAGAACACTGAAGCTTTCTTT	CASSSRTQNTEAFF	few	.	TRBV19	TRBJ1-1
TGTGCCAGCAGTTTTCTCGGTGAAAAACTGTTTTTT	CASSFLGEKLFF	.	.	TRBV27	TRBJ1-4
TGTGCCAGCAGTTTAAGGGGTAGGTCTGAAGCTTTCTTT	CASSLRGRSEAFF	.	.	TRBV12-3/TRBV12-4	TRBJ1-1
TGTGCCAGCAGCCGGGGGGACCCAAACTATGGCTACACCTTC	CASSRGDPNYGYTF	.	.	TRBV7-2	TRBJ1-2
TGTGCCTGCTCAAGACCGGGACTAGCGGGAGAGGCCCAGTACTTC	CACSRPGLAGEAQYF	.	TRBD2	TRBV30	TRBJ2-5
TGTGCCAGTAGTATAGAAGGCGGGAGCTCGTGGGAGACCCAGTACTTC	CASSIEGGSSWETQYF	.	TRBD2	TRBV19	TRBJ2-5
TGTGCCAGCAGCTTGAGGACTGAAGCTTTCTTT	CASSLRTEAFF	.	.	TRBV11-2	TRBJ1-1
TGTGCCAGCAGTTTAGGAGCAGGGTTCACTGAAGCTTTCTTT	CASSLGAGFTEAFF	.	.	TRBV27	TRBJ1-1
TGCGCCAGCAGCCAAGATTTAGGGACTTTCTACGAGCAGTACTTC	CASSQDLGTFYEQYF	.	.	TRBV4-1	TRBJ2-7
TGTGCCAGCAGTTTCGGGACTAGCGGAACAGATACGCAGTATTTT	CASSFGTSGTDTQYF	once	TRBD2	TRBV27	TRBJ2-3